Following are 24 T cell receptor beta chains from one sample sequenced in a study of T-cell memory formation after mild COVID-19. Using its own MiXCR run on the 5' RACE reads, TCRdb lists one record per CDR3 protein. The data contain under 600,000 distinct CDR3 sequences, less than 25% of them seen just once; the ten biggest clones take up about 8.2%. Input material: PBMCs or a T cell subset sorted from them (not recorded which). These receptors were collected from an adult woman who had mild COVID-19 (a few samples of this study predate the infection). Cell type and time point are not known.

A few counts support this clonotype. J is TRBJ1-5 and V is TRBV29-1; D gene ambiguous. V was shortened by 4 bases and J by 3 bases, with 7 bases between the two germline ends. The CDR3 totals 12 residues. Germline V gene data show CDR1 as SQVTM and CDR2 as ANQGSEA. CDR3 in amino acids: CSVGLNNQPQHF. CDR3 in DNA: TGCAGCGTTGGCCTAAACAATCAGCCCCAGCATTTT.

This clonotype has just a few counts. The chain carries TRBV6-2 or TRBV6-3 and TRBJ2-7; D perhaps matches TRBD2 (6 bases). Trimming removed 1 base from V and 2 bases from J, with 12 bases in between. The CDR3 is made up of 15 amino acids. Germline V gene sequence: CDR1 MNHEY, CDR2 SVGEGT. The CDR3 DNA reads as TGTGCCAGCAGTTACTTGGGCGGGGTCACCTACGAGCAGTACTTC. Its translation is CASSYLGGVTYEQYF.

The chain recombines TRBV12-3 or TRBV12-4 with TRBJ1-5, with TRBD1 as a possible D gene (6 bases). Between the trimmed V and J ends, which lost 6 bases and 5 bases, there was a span of 14 bases. This CDR3 contains 14 residues. CDR3 region: CASRDDRTDQPQHF. DNA for the CDR3: TGTGCCAGCAGGGACGACAGGACGGATCAGCCCCAGCATTTT.

This clonotype was recorded a few times. The chain couples TRBV5-1 to TRBJ1-4; perhaps TRBD1 as D (6 bases). CDR3 length: 14 residues. The germline V gene has CDR1 SGHRS and CDR2 YFSETQ. V was shortened by 4 bases and J by 4 bases, with 11 bases between the two germline ends. CDR3: CASSPGQNNEKLFF. In DNA, the CDR3 is TGCGCCAGCAGCCCTGGACAGAATAATGAAAAACTGTTTTTT.

V gene TRBV2 combines with J gene TRBJ1-1; D remains ambiguous. V lost 6 bases and J lost 3, with 17 bases in between. This CDR3 contains 15 residues. Germline assignment: CDR1 SNHLY and CDR2 FYNNEI. The CDR3 protein is CASSAWAVGYTEAFF. The CDR3 nucleotides read TGTGCCAGCAGCGCGTGGGCAGTCGGGTACACTGAAGCTTTCTTT.

This clonotype appeared once. The chain uses TRBV6-5 and TRBJ2-3; TRBD2 might be the D (6 bases). The CDR3 length is 16 residues. Trimming removed 6 bases at V and 4 bases at J, with 20 bases between. In germline, CDR1 is MNHEY, CDR2 SVGAGI. This chain's CDR3 is CASRPWTGELSDTQYF. Written as DNA, the CDR3 is TGTGCCAGCAGGCCCTGGACGGGGGAGTTGTCAGATACGCAGTATTTT.

In its sample, this clonotype was seen a few times. The chain has TRBV4-1 and TRBJ2-7, with 11 positions matching TRBD2. The CDR3 has 14 amino acids. Germline assignment: CDR1 MGHRA and CDR2 YSYEKL. J lost 4 bases, V lost 4 bases, and 3 bases had no gene match. The DNA of the CDR3 is TGCGCCAGCAGCCCGGGACTAGCGGATTACGAGCAGTACTTC. This translates into CASSPGLADYEQYF.

This clonotype was recorded a few times. The chain combines TRBV19 with TRBJ1-1; 8 positions match TRBD1. The CDR3 has 14 amino acids. Germline-derived CDR1 and CDR2 are LNHDA and SQIVND (reference sequence). Germline trimming cut 7 bases from V and 7 bases from J; bases unmatched to any gene: 11. The chain's CDR3 is CASTTNTGGNEAFF. Here the CDR3 DNA reads TGTGCCAGTACCACAAATACAGGGGGAAATGAAGCTTTCTTT.

The genes are TRBV25-1 and TRBJ2-5; the match to TRBD1 covers 7 bases. Germline V gene lookup returns CDR1 MGHDK and CDR2 SYGVNS. This CDR3 region has 16 residues. V was pared by 8 bases and J by 2 bases, with 14 bases of the junction left unmatched. As DNA, the CDR3 is TGTGCCAGCGCCGACCTACCTAACAGGGGACAAGAGACCCAGTACTTC. Amino acids: CASADLPNRGQETQYF.

This clonotype has just a few counts. The CDR3 DNA sequence: TGTGCCAGCAGCTTCACAGGGGTAACAGATACGCAGTATTTT. Its protein is CASSFTGVTDTQYF. V and J are TRBV7-9 and TRBJ2-3, with 7 bases aligning to TRBD1. V trimming: 3 bases; J trimming: 3 bases; junction bases outside the gene matches: 3. The CDR3 covers 14 residues. CDR1 is SEHNR and CDR2 is FQNEAQ in the germline V gene (reference sequence).

The chain links TRBV4-1 to TRBJ1-1; a possible D gene is TRBD1 (6 bases). CDR1 is MGHRA and CDR2 is YSYEKL in the germline V gene. V dropped 3 bases and J dropped 9 bases, with 11 bases sitting between them. This CDR3 spans 12 amino acids. The CDR3 DNA sequence: TGCGCCAGCAGCCATATCCGGGACAAAGCTTTCTTT. It specifies CASSHIRDKAFF.

The rearrangement uses TRBV4-2 and TRBJ2-3, with 7 bases identical to TRBD2. Per germline, CDR1 LGHNA and CDR2 YNFKEQ. Unmatched junction bases numbered 12, after V lost 8 bases and J lost 7 bases. This CDR3 region has 14 residues. The CDR3 DNA follows: TGTGCCAGCGGCCCTAGGCGGGAGACATATACGCAGTATTTT. Protein product: CASGPRRETYTQYF.

The chain uses TRBV5-1 and TRBJ1-1; D not certain. The CDR3 sequence is 15 residues long. V lost 0 bases, J lost 4 bases, and 13 bases lay in between. Germline V lookup: CDR1 SGHRS, CDR2 YFSETQ. The CDR3 here is CASSLVTTSITEAFF. For the CDR3, the DNA is TGCGCCAGCAGCTTGGTTACCACTTCGATCACTGAAGCTTTCTTT.

The chain recombines TRBV12-3 or TRBV12-4 with TRBJ1-2; the D is unclear. This CDR3 comprises 11 residues. The V end lost 3 bases, the J end lost 8 bases, and 7 bases lay between the germline ends. The chain's CDR3 is CASSFGLGYTF. DNA of the CDR3: TGTGCCAGCAGTTTTGGTCTCGGCTACACCTTC.

There are a few counts of this clonotype. The V and J genes are TRBV28 and TRBJ2-7; D perhaps matches TRBD2 (6 bases). The CDR3 runs 13 residues. Trimming cost V 6 bases and J 2 bases, with 11 bases left between them. Germline lookup yields CDR1 MDHEN and CDR2 SYDVKM. The CDR3, as DNA: TGTGCCAGCAGCGCGGGACCCCCCTACGAGCAGTACTTC. This translates into CASSAGPPYEQYF.

This clonotype was observed a handful of times. V is TRBV27 and J is TRBJ1-1, with 7 bases identical to TRBD1. V dropped 3 bases and J dropped 0; count of bases not matched to a gene: 13. Germline CDR1 reads MNHEY; CDR2 reads SMNVEV (reference sequence). CDR3 length: 18 residues. The CDR3 sequence: CASSLGLGGTVLNTEAFF. The DNA of the CDR3 is TGTGCCAGCAGTTTGGGGCTCGGGGGGACAGTGCTGAACACTGAAGCTTTCTTT.

The V gene is TRBV5-1, the J gene TRBJ2-3; 10 bases fit TRBD1. Germline CDR1 is SGHRS and CDR2 is YFSETQ. After removal of 0 bases from V and 5 bases from J, the junction contained 3 bases not matched to a gene. CDR3 length equals 15 residues. As DNA, the CDR3 is TGCGCCAGCAGCTTGGGACAGGGGGCTAAAGATACGCAGTATTTT. Protein sequence: CASSLGQGAKDTQYF.

The CDR3: CASSLPPRAEDTQYF. Here the CDR3 DNA reads TGCGCCAGCAGCCTCCCCCCGCGGGCAGAAGATACGCAGTATTTT. The chain employs TRBV4-1 and TRBJ2-3; possibly TRBD2 for D (5 bases). CDR1 is MGHRA, CDR2 YSYEKL, per germline. Trimming removed 4 bases at V and 5 bases at J, with 16 bases between. This CDR3 is built from 15 residues.

This clonotype was observed a few times. The chain uses TRBV12-3 or TRBV12-4 and TRBJ1-2, with D uncertain. The length of the CDR3 is 12 residues. The V gene lost 1 base and the J gene lost 8 bases, with 8 bases spanning the gap. CDR3 sequence reads: CASSLVGRGYTF. In DNA form, the CDR3 reads TGTGCCAGCAGTTTAGTCGGCCGGGGCTACACCTTC.

The rearrangement joins TRBV7-9 to TRBJ2-1; D assignment may be TRBD1 or TRBD2 (5 bases each). V was clipped by 6 bases and J by 3 bases, with 18 bases between them. CDR1 and CDR2 (germline): SEHNR, FQNEAQ (reference sequence). The length of the CDR3 is 16 residues. The CDR3 protein is CASSGVQGARYNEQFF. The CDR3 region has the DNA TGTGCCAGCAGTGGAGTCCAGGGAGCACGCTACAATGAGCAGTTCTTC.

This clonotype has just a few counts. The rearrangement joins TRBV12-3 or TRBV12-4 to TRBJ2-7, with TRBD1 matching 9 bases. J was trimmed by 2 bases and V by 10 bases; bases with no gene match: 3. The CDR3 spans 12 residues. CDR3 sequence: CATGQGPYEQYF. In nucleotides, the CDR3 is TGTGCCACGGGACAGGGACCCTACGAGCAGTACTTC.

On this clonotype: Since the CDR3 does not end with the conserved phenylalanine or tryptophan, this likely comes from a read error. The rearrangement links TRBV7-2 to TRBJ2-7; tentative D call: TRBD1 (5 bases). From germline, CDR1 is SGHTA and CDR2 FQGNSA. V shed 5 bases and J shed 0 bases, with 8 bases lying between them. The CDR3 spans 13 residues. The chain's CDR3 is CASSTDISYEQYL. The CDR3 nucleotides read TGTGCCAGCAGCACGGACATCTCCTACGAGCAGTACCTC.

This chain uses TRBV4-2 with TRBJ2-7; 8 bases are shared with TRBD2. Germline CDR1 LGHNA, CDR2 YNFKEQ. Trimming removed 3 bases from V and 4 bases from J; junction bases left unmatched: 8. This CDR3 comprises 15 residues. Here the CDR3 DNA reads TGTGCCAGCAGCCATGGGACTAGTGGTAGTTACGAGCAGTACTTC. This sequence encodes CASSHGTSGSYEQYF.

This clonotype showed up just a few times. The chain has TRBV12-3 or TRBV12-4 and TRBJ1-5; the match to TRBD1 covers 8 bases. J lost 2 bases, V lost 5 bases, and 2 bases had no gene match. The CDR3 runs to 14 residues. CDR3 DNA sequence: TGTGCCAGCAGTGACAGGGGAGGCAATCAGCCCCAGCATTTT. Amino acid sequence: CASSDRGGNQPQHF.